One and the same sample provided the 20 T cell receptor beta chains below, sequenced in a study of T cell repertoires in cytomegalovirus infection. TCRdb re-derived calls from the reads in MiXCR, one entry per CDR3 protein. The table shows some 180,000 distinct CDR3 sequences, with roughly 20% occurring only once. Sequencing input: PBMCs. All receptors come from a human donor in good health (CMV status not recorded). Some clones in this sample may be carry-over from other donors' samples.

The CDR3 loop reads CASSPVQGTEAFF. In DNA, the CDR3 is TGTGCCAGCAGCCCGGTACAGGGTACTGAAGCTTTCTTT. This chain connects TRBV3-1 to TRBJ1-1; the D gene is possibly TRBD1 (6 bases). The CDR3 length is 13 residues. The V and J ends lost 4 bases and 5 bases respectively, with 11 bases between them. Germline lookup yields CDR1 LGHDT and CDR2 YNNKEL (reference sequence).

The chain joins TRBV12-3 or TRBV12-4 to TRBJ2-3; no firm D call. The CDR3 has 16 amino acids. V lost 5 bases and J lost 0, with 15 bases in between. CDR3 in DNA: TGTGCCAGCAGTCGTCAAGGATCCGCTAGCACAGATACGCAGTATTTT. It yields the protein CASSRQGSASTDTQYF.

This clonotype has a handful of counts. The V and J genes are TRBV29-1 and TRBJ2-1; the D gene is possibly TRBD1 (8 bases). Trimming took off 7 bases at V and 6 bases at J, with 22 bases between the two ends. Germline loops: CDR1 SQVTM, CDR2 ANQGSEA. The CDR3 is made up of 15 amino acids. The CDR3 DNA reads TGCAGCGCACGTGGGGGGGACAGGCTTCTCAATGAGCAGTTCTTC. It translates to CSARGGDRLLNEQFF.

This rearrangement joins TRBV11-3 to TRBJ2-3, with D possibly matching TRBD2 (6 bases). V was trimmed by 5 bases and J by 2 bases, leaving 20 bases between them. The germline gives CDR1 SGHNT, CDR2 YENEEA. The CDR3 length is 17 residues. The CDR3 spells CASSTPPGGVFTDTQYF. As DNA, the CDR3 is TGTGCCAGCAGCACGCCCCCCGGCGGGGTCTTCACAGATACGCAGTATTTT.

The table lists this clonotype with a few counts. V and J are TRBV29-1 and TRBJ1-4; no clear D gene. V was clipped by 3 bases and J by 8 bases, with 16 bases between them. Germline V gene data show CDR1 as SQVTM and CDR2 as ANQGSEA. CDR3 length: 14 amino acids. The CDR3 bases are TGCAGCGTTGACTTGCGTGGGGATGGAGAAAAACTGTTTTTT. Protein product: CSVDLRGDGEKLFF.

V and J are TRBV30 and TRBJ2-1, with a weak D call TRBD1 (5 bases). The V end lost 5 bases, the J end lost 3 bases, and 14 bases lay between the germline ends. This CDR3 comprises 14 residues. Germline loops: CDR1 GTSNPN, CDR2 SVGIG (reference sequence). CDR3 bases: TGTGCCTGGGGCCTCCCGACAGTCTACAATGAGCAGTTCTTC. This sequence encodes CAWGLPTVYNEQFF.

V and J are TRBV7-9 and TRBJ2-3; 10 bases agree with TRBD1. Germline CDR1 SEHNR, CDR2 FQNEAQ (reference sequence). J lost 0 bases, V lost 5 bases, and 5 bases had no gene match. CDR3 size: 16 residues. In nucleotides, the CDR3 is TGTGCCAGCAGCCGGACAGGGGGTCGGAGCACAGATACGCAGTATTTT. Protein product: CASSRTGGRSTDTQYF.

This clonotype was observed at least ten times. V and J are TRBV6-1 and TRBJ2-2; D not resolved. Germline V gene lookup returns CDR1 MNHNS and CDR2 SASEGT. The V gene lost 7 bases and the J gene lost 1 base, with 10 bases spanning the gap. The CDR3 is 14 amino acids. The CDR3 DNA is TGTGCCAGCACGGCCATTTTGAACACCGGGGAGCTGTTTTTT. Encoded protein: CASTAILNTGELFF.

In its sample, this clonotype was seen a few times. This rearrangement joins TRBV10-3 to TRBJ2-5; D is ambiguous. With 0 bases removed from V and 3 bases from J, the gap between germline ends came to 2 bases. The length of the CDR3 is 12 residues. The germline V gene has CDR1 ENHRY and CDR2 SYGVKD. The CDR3, as DNA: TGTGCCATCAGTGAGTCTAAAGAGACCCAGTACTTC. Translated, it gives CAISESKETQYF.

This chain joins TRBV7-2 and TRBJ2-1, with 13 positions matching TRBD2. The CDR3 is made up of 20 amino acids. Germline loops: CDR1 SGHTA, CDR2 FQGNSA. Unmatched junction bases numbered 19, after V lost 2 bases and J lost 9 bases. This CDR3 reads CASSLRPPALAGGRQGEQFF. The CDR3 nucleotides are TGTGCCAGCAGCTTACGACCTCCGGCACTAGCGGGAGGGCGCCAGGGTGAGCAGTTCTTC.

This clonotype was detected only a few times. This chain links TRBV12-3 or TRBV12-4 with TRBJ1-4; D remains unclear. The V end lost 7 bases, the J end lost 8 bases, and 14 bases lay between the germline ends. The CDR3 consists of 13 residues. The CDR3 DNA sequence: TGTGCCAGCAATGCACTGCCGGGCGAAAAACTGTTTTTT. It is translated as CASNALPGEKLFF.

The table lists this clonotype with many counts. The chain combines TRBV6-1 with TRBJ1-2; unclear D gene. V lost 4 bases, J lost 9 bases, and 12 bases lay in between. The CDR3 covers 12 residues. Germline values: CDR1 MNHNS, CDR2 SASEGT. CDR3 in DNA: TGTGCCAGCAGTGGGAACAAAGGGAGCTACACCTTC. It is translated as CASSGNKGSYTF.

This clonotype was counted many times. The J gene is TRBJ2-5, the V gene TRBV5-6, with D tentatively TRBD2 (6 bases). V lost 4 bases and J lost 5, with 18 bases in between. CDR3 size: 15 residues. Germline V lookup: CDR1 SGHDT, CDR2 YYEEEE. The CDR3 protein is CASSIPGLRGETQYF. For the CDR3, the DNA is TGTGCCAGCAGCATTCCGGGACTCCGAGGGGAGACCCAGTACTTC.

This clonotype was detected a few times. The chain combines TRBV28 with TRBJ2-6; the D gene is possibly TRBD2 (5 bases). The germline gives CDR1 MDHEN, CDR2 SYDVKM. V lost 1 base and J 2 bases, leaving 6 bases between the germline ends. This CDR3 has 15 amino acids. The CDR3 protein is CASSLSGAGANVLTF. The CDR3 nucleotides read TGTGCCAGCAGTTTATCCGGGGCTGGGGCCAACGTCCTGACTTTC.

This clonotype showed up just a few times. V is TRBV19 and J is TRBJ2-7; tentative D call: TRBD1 (5 bases). CDR1 LNHDA and CDR2 SQIVND come from the germline V gene (reference sequence). Trimming stripped 10 bases from V and 2 bases from J, with 15 bases between. The CDR3 sequence is 13 residues long. This chain's CDR3 is CATTRQGTYEQYF. CDR3 sequence (DNA): TGTGCCACCACACGCCAGGGCACCTACGAGCAGTACTTC.

A few counts support this clonotype. The CDR3 does not close with the conserved phenylalanine or tryptophan, likely indicating a read error. Because the CDR3's place on the DNA is in doubt, the DNA is left out and the CDR3 is given as listed by TCRdb. The chain couples TRBV5-6 to TRBJ1-6. CDR1 and CDR2 (germline): SGHDT, YYEEEE. The CDR3 adds up to 11 amino acids, both ends counted. CDR3: CASSGGGHPHV.

In this sample, this clonotype turned up many times. In DNA form, the CDR3 reads TGTGCCAGCAGCCCAGCTAGCGGGGCCCCAGATACGCAGTATTTT. Translation gives CASSPASGAPDTQYF. This rearrangement joins TRBV7-9 to TRBJ2-3, with TRBD2 matching 9 bases. V trimming: 5 bases; J trimming: 4 bases; junction bases outside the gene matches: 7. The CDR3 totals 15 residues. The germline V gene encodes CDR1 SEHNR and CDR2 FQNEAQ (reference sequence).

This clonotype was counted a few times. V gene TRBV2 combines with J gene TRBJ1-2; D remains unclear. The germline V and J ends were trimmed by 11 bases and 8 bases, with 15 bases remaining between them. The CDR3 runs 11 residues. In germline, CDR1 is SNHLY, CDR2 FYNNEI. The CDR3 DNA follows: TGTGCCTGGATACATCCCCCGGGCTACACCTTC. It codes for CAWIHPPGYTF.

This chain links TRBV2 with TRBJ2-3, with D unclear. Germline CDR1 is SNHLY and CDR2 is FYNNEI. The CDR3 is made up of 13 amino acids. Trimming cost V 4 bases and J 3 bases, with 8 bases left between them. CDR3 DNA: TGTGCCAGCAGTGCCCTGGGGACAGATACGCAGTATTTT. The encoded protein is CASSALGTDTQYF.

This clonotype came up many times. The chain couples TRBV7-3 to TRBJ2-1; 7 nucleotides agree with TRBD2. The CDR3 loop spans 16 amino acids. Trimming removed 0 bases from V and 0 bases from J; junction bases left unmatched: 2. Germline V gene lookup returns CDR1 SGHTA and CDR2 FQGTGA. DNA for the CDR3: TGTGCCAGCAGCTTAACAGCGGGAAGCTCCTACAATGAGCAGTTCTTC. Translation gives CASSLTAGSSYNEQFF.